This is a list of T cell receptor beta chains from one sample in a study of human T cells and chemical hapten exposure. MiXCR was run by TCRdb on the RACE reads, yielding one entry per CDR3 protein. The sample holds 95,000 to 150,000 distinct CDR3 sequences, about 14% seen once. The sequenced sample was whole blood, obtained in connection with sensitization to the hapten diphenylcyclopropenone (DPC). These receptors all come from a woman aged 18-29 years with alopecia areata. Some clones in this sample may be carry-over from other donors' samples. The CDR3 runs from the conserved cysteine through the conserved F or W. D genes are given only for firm matches. The listing skips clone size in some rows; elsewhere it reads once, few, many or a size class.

len	abundance	v_gene	j_gene	d_gene	CDR3aa	CDR3nt
13	NA	TRBV7-9	TRBJ2-5	NA	CASRSGPPETQYF	TGTGCCAGCAGATCGGGACCGCCGGAGACCCAGTACTTC
15	NA	TRBV7-9	TRBJ2-3	NA	CASSFQGRSTDTQYF	TGTGCCAGCAGCTTCCAGGGGCGCAGCACAGATACGCAGTATTTT
17	few	TRBV7-2	TRBJ1-1	NA	CASSLVAGMLLDTEAFF	TGTGCCAGCAGCTTAGTAGCAGGGATGTTGTTGGACACTGAAGCTTTCTTT
13	NA	TRBV6-5	TRBJ1-4	NA	CASSRNGGEKLFF	TGTGCCAGCAGTAGGAATGGGGGCGAAAAACTGTTTTTT
15	many	TRBV3-1	TRBJ2-1	TRBD2	CASSPGGALYNEQFF	TGTGCCAGCAGCCCGGGGGGGGCCCTATACAATGAGCAGTTCTTC
16	NA	TRBV7-9	TRBJ1-2	NA	CACSLTAGQVGYGYTF	TGTGCCTGCAGCTTGACGGCAGGGCAAGTGGGCTATGGCTACACCTTC
13	few	TRBV20-1	TRBJ1-5	NA	CSASGRVDQPQHF	TGCAGTGCTAGCGGCAGGGTCGACCAGCCCCAGCATTTT
15	many	TRBV16	TRBJ2-7	NA	CASSQYTGGTYEQYF	TGTGCCAGCAGCCAATATACAGGCGGGACCTACGAGCAGTACTTC
14	NA	TRBV4-3	TRBJ2-4	NA	CASSQGVAKNIQYF	TGCGCCAGCAGCCAAGGAGTAGCCAAAAACATTCAGTACTTC
11	many	TRBV7-6	TRBJ1-1	NA	CATRDWGEAFF	TGTGCCACCCGAGACTGGGGGGAGGCTTTCTTT
19	many	TRBV14	TRBJ1-4	NA	CASRSRARDLRSTNEKLFF	TGTGCCAGCAGAAGTAGGGCCCGGGATCTTCGGTCAACTAATGAAAAACTGTTTTTT
14	NA	TRBV12-3/TRBV12-4	TRBJ1-3	NA	CASSAQHTGNTIYF	TGTGCCAGCAGTGCCCAGCACACTGGAAACACCATATATTTT
17	few	TRBV5-1	TRBJ2-6	NA	CASSLGQAFSGANVLTF	TGCGCCAGCAGCTTGGGACAGGCCTTTTCTGGGGCCAACGTCCTGACTTTC
15	few	TRBV5-5	TRBJ2-1	NA	CASSLGDSSYNEQFF	TGTGCCAGCAGCTTGGGCGACAGCTCCTACAATGAGCAGTTCTTC
16	many	TRBV7-2	TRBJ1-1	TRBD1	CASSPGTAAGNTEAFF	TGTGCCAGCAGCCCTGGGACAGCCGCGGGGAACACTGAAGCTTTCTTT
12	NA	TRBV29-1	TRBJ2-7	TRBD1	CSGGQGAYEQYF	TGCAGCGGCGGACAGGGGGCATACGAGCAGTACTTC
17	many	TRBV7-9	TRBJ2-7	TRBD1	CASSSLETGGSPYEQYF	TGTGCCAGCAGCTCGCTAGAAACAGGGGGGAGCCCCTACGAGCAGTACTTC
18	many	TRBV2	TRBJ2-6	TRBD1	CASVKDRGASPGANVLTF	TGTGCCAGCGTAAAGGACAGGGGGGCCTCCCCTGGGGCCAACGTCCTGACTTTC
14	NA	TRBV12-3/TRBV12-4	TRBJ2-5	NA	CASSLAGIRETQYF	TGTGCCAGCAGTTTAGCAGGGATAAGAGAGACCCAGTACTTC
13	NA	TRBV20-1	TRBJ2-4	NA	CSAGTDSSDIQYF	TGCAGTGCTGGGACGGACTCGAGCGACATTCAGTACTTC
17	many	TRBV7-9	TRBJ1-1	NA	CASSLTPGWSSNTEAFF	TGTGCCAGCAGCTTAACCCCTGGTTGGAGTTCCAACACTGAAGCTTTCTTT
12	few	TRBV10-3	TRBJ2-3	NA	CAISERPDTQYF	TGTGCCATCAGTGAGAGGCCAGATACGCAGTATTTT
15	NA	TRBV4-2	TRBJ2-7	NA	CASSQGVGARYEQYF	TGTGCCAGCAGCCAAGGTGTAGGGGCCCGCTACGAGCAGTACTTC
17	NA	TRBV13	TRBJ2-3	TRBD2	CASSHGTSGGGTDTQYF	TGTGCCAGCAGCCACGGGACTAGCGGGGGGGGCACAGATACGCAGTATTTT
13	few	TRBV28	TRBJ1-2	TRBD1	CASSGQGWGGYTF	TGTGCCAGCAGCGGACAGGGTTGGGGTGGCTACACCTTC
15	NA	TRBV7-8	TRBJ2-3	TRBD1	CASSAGGQHTDTQYF	TGTGCCAGCAGCGCAGGGGGACAGCACACAGATACGCAGTATTTT
14	NA	TRBV20-1	TRBJ1-3	NA	CSATGGSSGNTIYF	TGCAGTGCTACGGGAGGATCCTCTGGAAACACCATATATTTT
15	few	TRBV27	TRBJ1-2	TRBD1	CASSLSGTENYGYTF	TGTGCCAGCAGTTTATCGGGGACAGAGAACTATGGCTACACCTTC
16	NA	TRBV9	TRBJ1-1	NA	CASSLGQYEASGGAFF	TGTGCCAGCAGCCTTGGACAGTATGAAGCCTCAGGTGGAGCTTTCTTT
15	NA	TRBV20-1	TRBJ2-4	TRBD1	CSVLQTGTGKNIQYF	TGCAGTGTTCTACAGACCGGGACAGGGAAAAACATTCAGTACTTC
14	once	TRBV27	TRBJ2-4	NA	CASIQRATKNIQYF	TGTGCCAGCATCCAGCGGGCGACCAAAAACATTCAGTACTTC
14	NA	TRBV12-3/TRBV12-4	TRBJ1-1	NA	CASSTGHRVPEAFF	TGTGCCAGCAGCACGGGACACCGGGTGCCCGAAGCTTTCTTT
18	NA	TRBV4-3	TRBJ1-2	NA	CASSPGAPRRHLNYGYTF	TGCGCCAGCAGCCCAGGGGCCCCCCGGAGACACCTCAACTATGGCTACACCTTC
14	NA	TRBV7-2	TRBJ2-7	NA	CASSLEGIAYEQYF	TGTGCCAGCAGCTTAGAGGGCATAGCCTACGAGCAGTACTTC
15	many	TRBV10-3	TRBJ2-1	TRBD2	CAISDGTSGYNEQFF	TGTGCCATCAGTGACGGGACTAGCGGTTACAATGAGCAGTTCTTC
17	few	TRBV6-5	TRBJ1-2	TRBD1	CASSYTDGQGANYGYTF	TGTGCCAGCAGTTACACCGACGGACAGGGAGCTAACTATGGCTACACCTTC
15	many	TRBV28	TRBJ1-5	TRBD1	CASRRQGGGNQPQHF	TGTGCCAGCAGGCGACAGGGCGGCGGCAATCAGCCCCAGCATTTT
11	few	TRBV12-5	TRBJ2-5	NA	CASGFGETQYF	TGTGCTAGTGGTTTCGGGGAGACCCAGTACTTC
14	few	TRBV7-6	TRBJ2-6	NA	CATRTGSGANVLTF	TGTGCCACCAGAACCGGCTCTGGGGCCAACGTCCTGACTTTC
12	few	TRBV20-1	TRBJ1-2	NA	CSASPTDYGYTF	TGCAGTGCTAGCCCCACAGACTATGGCTACACCTTC
15	many	TRBV12-3/TRBV12-4	TRBJ1-4	TRBD1	CASSSGQGLNEKLFF	TGTGCCAGCAGTAGCGGACAGGGCCTTAATGAAAAACTGTTTTTT
16	few	TRBV12-2	TRBJ1-5	NA	CASRLAHGGGNQPQHF	TGTGCAAGTCGCTTAGCGCACGGGGGAGGTAATCAGCCCCAGCATTTT
13	few	TRBV12-3/TRBV12-4	TRBJ2-3	TRBD2	CASSLASGEAQYF	TGTGCCAGCAGTTTAGCTAGCGGGGAGGCGCAGTATTTT